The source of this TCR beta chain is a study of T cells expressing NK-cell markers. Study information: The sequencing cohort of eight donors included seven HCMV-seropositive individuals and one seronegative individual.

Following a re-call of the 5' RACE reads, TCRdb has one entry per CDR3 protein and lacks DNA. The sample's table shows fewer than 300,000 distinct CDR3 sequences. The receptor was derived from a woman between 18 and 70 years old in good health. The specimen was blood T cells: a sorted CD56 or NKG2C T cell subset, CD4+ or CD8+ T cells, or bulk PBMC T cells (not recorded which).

This CDR3 is CASSPPRRGDTQYF. The rearrangement uses TRBV11-3 and TRBJ2-3; TCRdb indicates TRBD2, and absent DNA this call remains unverified. Germline lookup yields CDR1 SGHNT and CDR2 YENEEA. CDR3 size: 14 residues.